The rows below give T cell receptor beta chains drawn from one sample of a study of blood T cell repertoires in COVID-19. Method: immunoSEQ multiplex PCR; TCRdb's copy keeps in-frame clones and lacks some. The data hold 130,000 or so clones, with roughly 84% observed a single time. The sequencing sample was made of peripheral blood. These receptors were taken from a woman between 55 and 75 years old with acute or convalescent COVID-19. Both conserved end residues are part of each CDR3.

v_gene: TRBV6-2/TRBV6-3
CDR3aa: CASSYSRGPVADTQYF

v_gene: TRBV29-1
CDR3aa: CSVEAWTGTEGTEAFF

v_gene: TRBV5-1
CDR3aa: CASRGLASITGELFF

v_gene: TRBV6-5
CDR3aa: CASRSLEVNYGYTF

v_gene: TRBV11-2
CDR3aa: CASSFYNRDGEAFF

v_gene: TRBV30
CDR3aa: CAWSVWEGGYGYTF

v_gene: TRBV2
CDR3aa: CASSEAGGYSNQPQHF

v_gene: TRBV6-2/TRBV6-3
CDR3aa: CASSDGQGGWYGEKLFF

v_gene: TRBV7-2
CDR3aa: CASSPQWGRVVLNTEAFF

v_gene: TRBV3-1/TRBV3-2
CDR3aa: CASSRPKETQYF

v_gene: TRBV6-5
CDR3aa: CASTELGGGGSPLHF

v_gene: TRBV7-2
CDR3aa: CASSPRGDSNSPLHF

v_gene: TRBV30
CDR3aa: CAWSPGTGGNEQFF

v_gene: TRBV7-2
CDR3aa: CASSLGQGAGTDTQYF

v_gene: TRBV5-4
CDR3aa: CASSLRQGYYGYTF

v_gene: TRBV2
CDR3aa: CASLKEVSGSSGNTIYF

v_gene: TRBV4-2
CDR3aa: CASSQDLAGGTDTQYF

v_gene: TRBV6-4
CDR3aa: CASSPSGGAHEQYF

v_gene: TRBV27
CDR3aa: CASSVRRGYNEQFF

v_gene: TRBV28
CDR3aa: CASSRQGKHQPQHF

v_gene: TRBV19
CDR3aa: CASSIMGGTSTGELFF

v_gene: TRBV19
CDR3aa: CASSITEGGNSGNTIYF

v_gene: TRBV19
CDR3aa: CASSIRLGSGQISSYNEQFF

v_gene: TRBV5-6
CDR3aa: CASSFLGGQGPDQPQHF

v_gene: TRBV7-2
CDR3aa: CASSPAEGLAGYNEQFF

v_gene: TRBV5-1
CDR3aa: CASSPARDRVHHSGLVRYNEQFF

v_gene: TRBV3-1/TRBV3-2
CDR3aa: CASSQEEVGLNTEAFF

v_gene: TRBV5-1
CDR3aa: CASSSQPGLAGGSYEQYF

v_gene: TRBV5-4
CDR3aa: CASSLVNRNYGYTF

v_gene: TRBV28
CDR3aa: CASSRGNTGELFF

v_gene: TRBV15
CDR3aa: CATSSARGNLNIQYF

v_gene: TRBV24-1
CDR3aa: CATRPGQNTGELFF

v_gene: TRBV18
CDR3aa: CASSPTGATGELFF

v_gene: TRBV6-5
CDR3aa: CASSWTGRAEAFF

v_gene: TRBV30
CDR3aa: CAWTDRANTGELFF

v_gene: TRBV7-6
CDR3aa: CASSLGAGLYGYTF

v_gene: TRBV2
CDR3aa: CASIISGQFF

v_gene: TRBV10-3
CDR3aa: CAISERGGYQETQYF

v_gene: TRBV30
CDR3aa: CAWSVAGENIQYF

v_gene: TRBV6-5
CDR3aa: CASSSAGQTTNEKLFF

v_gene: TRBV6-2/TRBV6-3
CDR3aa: CASSYRGLAGDTQYF

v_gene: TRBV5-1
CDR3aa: CASGPDRGIETQYF

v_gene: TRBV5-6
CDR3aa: CASTQGPTQETQYF

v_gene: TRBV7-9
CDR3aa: CASRLGSSGNTIYF

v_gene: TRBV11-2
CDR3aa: CASSSLTEAFF

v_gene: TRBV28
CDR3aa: CASTFYGGGGSYNEQFF

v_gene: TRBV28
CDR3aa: CASSPGVKRYEQYF

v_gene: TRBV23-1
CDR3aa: CASSQSGDWSYEQYF

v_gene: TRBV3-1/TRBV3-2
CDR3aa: CASSQGYRAGLAKNIQYF

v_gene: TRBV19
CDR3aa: CASFFGGEATEAFF

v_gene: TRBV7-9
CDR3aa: CASSSAAGVNNSPLHF

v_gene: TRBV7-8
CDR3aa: CASSFTGAGAFF

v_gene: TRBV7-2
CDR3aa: CASSLTRGQVSGNTIYF

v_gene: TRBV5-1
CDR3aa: CASSLGPREPTGELFF